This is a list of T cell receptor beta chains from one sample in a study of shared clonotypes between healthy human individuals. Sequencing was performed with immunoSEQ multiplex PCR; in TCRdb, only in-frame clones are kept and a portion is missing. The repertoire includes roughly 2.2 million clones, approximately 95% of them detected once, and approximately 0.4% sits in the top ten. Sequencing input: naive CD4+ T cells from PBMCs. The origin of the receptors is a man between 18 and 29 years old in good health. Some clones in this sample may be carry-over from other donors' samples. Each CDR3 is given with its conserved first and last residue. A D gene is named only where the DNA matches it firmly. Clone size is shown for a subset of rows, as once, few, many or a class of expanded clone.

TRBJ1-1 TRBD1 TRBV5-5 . TGTGCCAGCAGCAAACAGGGGTTGGGCACTGAAGCTTTCTTT CASSKQGLGTEAFF
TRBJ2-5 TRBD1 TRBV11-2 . TGTGCCAGCAGGTGGGACAGGGATTGGGAGACCCAGTACTTC CASRWDRDWETQYF
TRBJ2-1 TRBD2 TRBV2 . TGTGCCAGCAGTGAAGTAATAGCGGGAGGGGGGAATGAGCAGTTCTTC CASSEVIAGGGNEQFF
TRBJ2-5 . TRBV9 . TGTGCCAGCAGCGTAGAGTTTGTTGGGACCCAGTACTTC CASSVEFVGTQYF
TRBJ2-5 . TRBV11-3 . TGTGCCAGCAGCTTAGGCCTTCGCGAGACCCAGTACTTC CASSLGLRETQYF
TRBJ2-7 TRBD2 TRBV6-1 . TGTGCCAGCAGGAAGCGGGAGGGACCCTACGAGCAGTACTTC CASRKREGPYEQYF
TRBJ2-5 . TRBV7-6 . TGTGCCAGCAGCTCCCCCTTTAGCGCGACTAAAGAGACCCAGTACTTC CASSSPFSATKETQYF
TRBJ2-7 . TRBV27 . TGTGCCAGCAGTTTCGGACGGTATGCATTCTACGAGCAGTACTTC CASSFGRYAFYEQYF
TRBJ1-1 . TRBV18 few TGTGCCAGCTCACCACGGGAGGGCACTGAAGCTTTCTTT CASSPREGTEAFF
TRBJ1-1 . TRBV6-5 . TGTGCCAGCAGTTACTTGAACAGACTGAACACTGAAGCTTTCTTT CASSYLNRLNTEAFF
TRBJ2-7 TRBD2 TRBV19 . TGTGCCAGTAGTTTCCAACCAACCCGGACTAGCGGGAGGTACTACGAGCAGTACTTC CASSFQPTRTSGRYYEQYF
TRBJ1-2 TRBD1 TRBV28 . TGTGCCAGCAGTTTGGGGGACAGGGTAGGATATGGCTACACCTTC CASSLGDRVGYGYTF
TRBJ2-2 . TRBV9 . TGTGCCAGCAGCGTAGCCCTAGCAGGGGCGGGGACCGGGGAGCTGTTTTTT CASSVALAGAGTGELFF
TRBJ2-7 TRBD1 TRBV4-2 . TGTGCCAGCAGCCAAGATCCCGGGGACAGCTACGAGCAGTACTTC CASSQDPGDSYEQYF